This record covers a single TCR beta chain. The antigen remains unidentified. The CDR3 loop spans 14 amino acids. Per germline, CDR1 MNHEY and CDR2 SVGAGI. The data were taken from a study of monozygotic twins with inflammatory bowel disease. Points from the study as a whole: People with IBD had fewer clonotypes in common with others than healthy twins did, especially with disease activity.

TCRdb re-called the 5' RACE reads and catalogs CDR3 proteins one per entry, DNA excluded. Recorded for this sample: more than 300,000 distinct CDR3 sequences. The rearrangement links TRBV6-5 to TRBJ1-1; TCRdb's assignment of TRBD1 cannot be checked, as there is no DNA. Sequenced material: blood. The TCR originated in a human donor with ulcerative colitis or Crohn's disease, or a healthy co-twin of an affected twin (not recorded which). The CDR3 loop is CASSYRTGVTEAFF.